These 30 T cell receptor beta chains share one sample of origin, sequenced in a study of healthy donors' naive CD4 and CD8 T cells. A linear amplification protocol produced the TCR libraries from around 0.55 ug of total RNA. TCRdb analysed the reads with MiXCR anew, one entry per CDR3 protein. The sample has 150,000 to 200,000 distinct CDR3 sequences; around 74% are singletons. The sample comprised naive CD4+ and CD8+ T cells sorted from blood, pooled from several donors. The receptors here all came from a pool of human donors in good health; the sample pools cells from several healthy donors.

V usage is TRBV29-1 and J usage is TRBJ2-3; the D gene is possibly TRBD2 (6 bases). The germline CDR1 and CDR2 sequences are SQVTM and ANQGSEA. The germline V and J ends were trimmed by 5 bases and 2 bases, with 17 bases remaining between them. The CDR3 sequence is 15 residues long. CDR3 in DNA: TGCAGCGTTTTAAGAGACGGGAGAGTCACAGATACGCAGTATTTT. As protein: CSVLRDGRVTDTQYF.

CDR3: CASSPLGTTDTQYF. The CDR3 nucleotides read TGTGCCAGCTCACCACTCGGAACCACAGATACGCAGTATTTT. J is TRBJ2-3 and V is TRBV18; D is uncertain. V was clipped by 1 base and J by 2 bases, with 7 bases between them. The CDR3 loop spans 14 amino acids. Germline V lookup: CDR1 KGHSH, CDR2 LQKENI.

The chain's CDR3 is CSVDSETEAFF. The CDR3 nucleotides read TGCAGCGTTGATAGCGAAACTGAAGCTTTCTTT. The chain is built from TRBV29-1 and TRBJ1-1; D unresolved. Germline loops: CDR1 SQVTM, CDR2 ANQGSEA. Trimming cost V 3 bases and J 5 bases, with 7 bases left between them. This CDR3 region has 11 residues.

The J gene is TRBJ2-7, the V gene TRBV7-3; D is perhaps TRBD2 (6 bases). The CDR3 runs 15 residues. Trimming took 2 bases from V and 6 from J, leaving 17 bases between them. Germline CDR1 is SGHTA and CDR2 is FQGTGA. CDR3 in DNA: TGTGCCAGCAGCTTAGCGCAGGGAGGAGAGGGCGAGCAGTACTTC. Translated: CASSLAQGGEGEQYF.

J is TRBJ1-5 and V is TRBV20-1; possible D gene TRBD1, 5 bases. CDR3 length equals 12 residues. CDR1 and CDR2 (germline): DFQATT, SNEGSKA (reference sequence). V lost 3 bases to trimming and J lost 7 bases, with 10 bases between them. CDR3 coding DNA: TGCAGTGCTAGTCGACAGAACCAGCCCCAGCATTTT. As protein: CSASRQNQPQHF.

This clonotype is a singleton in its sample. The rearrangement uses TRBV14 and TRBJ2-1; no clear D gene. V was pared by 4 bases and J by 3 bases, with 10 bases between. The length of the CDR3 is 14 residues. Per the germline V gene, CDR1 is SGHDN and CDR2 is FVKESK. The CDR3 region is CASSPAGLYNEQFF. In DNA, the CDR3 is TGTGCCAGCAGCCCCGCTGGGCTCTACAATGAGCAGTTCTTC.

The V gene is TRBV29-1, the J gene TRBJ2-1; TRBD2 is a possible D gene (6 bases). Germline CDR1 reads SQVTM; CDR2 reads ANQGSEA. CDR3 length: 16 residues. The germline V and J ends were trimmed by 5 bases and 4 bases, with 21 bases remaining between them. CDR3 region: CSVIHGGRDLYNEQFF. CDR3 in DNA: TGCAGCGTTATCCACGGAGGGAGAGATCTTTACAATGAGCAGTTCTTC.

The J gene is TRBJ2-7, the V gene TRBV29-1; D may be TRBD2 (6 bases). This CDR3 has 13 residues. V was cut by 7 bases and J by 3 bases, with 16 bases left in between. CDR1 and CDR2 (germline): SQVTM, ANQGSEA. CDR3 amino acids: CSAQGGGYYEQYF. CDR3 nucleotide sequence: TGCAGCGCCCAGGGAGGCGGGTACTACGAGCAGTACTTC.

V is TRBV11-2 and J is TRBJ2-1; D is tentatively TRBD1 or TRBD2 (5 bases each). The CDR3 spans 14 residues. Germline V lookup: CDR1 SGHAT, CDR2 FQNNGV. V shed 5 bases and J shed 4 bases, with 12 bases lying between them. The CDR3 is CASSPPGRYNEQFF. In nucleotides, the CDR3 is TGTGCCAGCAGCCCACCGGGACGATACAATGAGCAGTTCTTC.

The CDR3: CASSLIINPDREGYGYTF. The CDR3 nucleotides read TGCGCCAGCAGCTTGATTATTAACCCAGACAGGGAGGGGTATGGCTACACCTTC. This sequence joins TRBV5-1 and TRBJ1-2; TRBD1 aligns across 7 bases. Per germline, CDR1 SGHRS and CDR2 YFSETQ. The V and J ends lost 1 base and 5 bases, in that order; junction bases with no gene match: 17. The CDR3 consists of 18 residues.

The V and J genes are TRBV19 and TRBJ1-1; possible D gene TRBD1, 5 bases. V lost 5 bases to trimming and J lost 5 bases, with 18 bases between them. The CDR3 totals 15 residues. CDR1 and CDR2 (germline): LNHDA, SQIVND (reference sequence). CDR3 residues: CASSLGTTDLTEAFF. For the CDR3, the DNA is TGTGCCAGTAGTCTCGGGACCACCGACCTTACTGAAGCTTTCTTT.

The chain couples TRBV12-3 or TRBV12-4 to TRBJ2-7; 11 positions match TRBD2. There are 15 residues in the CDR3. The ends lost 3 bases at V and 8 bases at J; junction bases unmatched: 9. CDR3 sequence: CASSFQLAGGNKQYF. For the CDR3, the DNA is TGTGCCAGCAGTTTCCAGCTAGCGGGAGGAAATAAGCAGTACTTC.

This sequence joins TRBV30 and TRBJ2-7; weak D call: TRBD1 (5 bases). Germline loops: CDR1 GTSNPN, CDR2 SVGIG (reference sequence). The CDR3 runs to 13 residues. The V end lost 1 base, the J end lost 6 bases, and 13 bases lay between the germline ends. The CDR3 bases are TGTGCCTGGAGTGGCCAGGGTGTGGGCGAGCAGTACTTC. Translation: CAWSGQGVGEQYF.

The chain employs TRBV6-2 or TRBV6-3 and TRBJ1-5; the D is unclear. There are 12 residues in the CDR3. Trimming took off 8 bases at V and 3 bases at J, with 8 bases between the two ends. Germline V lookup: CDR1 MNHEY, CDR2 SVGEGT. The CDR3 DNA follows: TGTGCCAGCGGAAAATTCAATCAGCCCCAGCATTTT. Translation gives CASGKFNQPQHF.

This clonotype was recorded only once. The CDR3 is CASARGGQTQYF. The CDR3 coding sequence is TGTGCCAGCGCGAGGGGGGGACAGACCCAGTACTTC. The chain links TRBV13 to TRBJ2-5; possible D gene TRBD2, 7 bases. Germline V lookup: CDR1 PRHDT, CDR2 FYEKMQ (reference sequence). CDR3 length: 12 amino acids. The V gene lost 8 bases and the J gene lost 6 bases, with 13 bases spanning the gap.

The table lists this clonotype with a count of one. The V call is TRBV27, the J call TRBJ2-7; D call uncertain. This CDR3 contains 13 residues. Germline loops: CDR1 MNHEY, CDR2 SMNVEV (reference sequence). The germline V and J ends were trimmed by 4 bases and 3 bases, with 10 bases remaining between them. This CDR3 reads CASSYGKNYEQYF. In nucleotides, the CDR3 is TGTGCCAGCAGTTATGGGAAGAACTACGAGCAGTACTTC.

The chain recombines TRBV29-1 with TRBJ2-7; the match to TRBD1 covers 9 bases. J lost 1 base, V lost 6 bases, and 4 bases had no gene match. CDR3 length equals 13 residues. Germline assignment: CDR1 SQVTM and CDR2 ANQGSEA. This CDR3 is CSVGGQGSYEQYF. The CDR3 DNA follows: TGCAGCGTGGGGGGACAGGGATCCTACGAGCAGTACTTC.

The rearrangement joins TRBV20-1 to TRBJ2-1, with TRBD2 matching over 7 bases. This CDR3 is 13 amino acids long. Germline V gene data show CDR1 as DFQATT and CDR2 as SNEGSKA (reference sequence). The V and J ends lost 8 bases and 8 bases, in that order; junction bases with no gene match: 12. The DNA for the CDR3 is TGCAGTTTCCAGCGGGACGTTGGCTATGAGCAGTTCTTC. Its translation: CSFQRDVGYEQFF.

The V gene is TRBV18, the J gene TRBJ2-1; 7 bases fit TRBD2. CDR3 length: 15 residues. V trimming: 4 bases; J trimming: 2 bases; junction bases outside the gene matches: 5. Per the germline V gene, CDR1 is KGHSH and CDR2 is LQKENI. CDR3 loop: CASSRVTSTYNEQFF. The CDR3 DNA reads TGTGCCAGCTCACGAGTGACTAGCACCTACAATGAGCAGTTCTTC.

V usage is TRBV29-1 and J usage is TRBJ2-7, with D maybe TRBD2 (6 bases). V was clipped by 4 bases and J by 0 bases, with 10 bases between them. The CDR3 is 13 residues long. CDR1 and CDR2 (germline): SQVTM, ANQGSEA. CDR3: CSVGTSSSYEQYF. The CDR3 bases are TGCAGCGTTGGTACTAGCAGCTCCTACGAGCAGTACTTC.

V is TRBV19 and J is TRBJ1-5; TRBD1 agrees at 7 bases. Germline-derived CDR1 and CDR2 are LNHDA and SQIVND (reference sequence). The V segment lost 1 base and the J segment 9 bases; nucleotides outside the gene matches: 6. The length of the CDR3 is 14 residues. The CDR3 DNA follows: TGTGCCAGTAGTATAGGACAGGGAATCTCGCCCCAGCATTTT. This translates into CASSIGQGISPQHF.

This clonotype turned up a few times. V usage is TRBV6-6 and J usage is TRBJ2-7; D ambiguous. Germline CDR1 and CDR2: MNHNY and SVGAGI (reference sequence). Trimming took off 3 bases at V and 2 bases at J, with 5 bases between the two ends. The CDR3 runs to 12 residues. The CDR3 nucleotides read TGTGCCAGCAGTTATAGTGCCTACGAGCAGTACTTC. Translating it yields CASSYSAYEQYF.

Turning to this clonotype: At one boundary the junction diverges from the germline segment, which might be a read error. The chain is built from TRBV5-1 and TRBJ2-3; a weak D match, TRBD1 (6 bases). This CDR3 has 15 residues. Germline CDR1 reads SGHRS; CDR2 reads YFSETQ. The DNA of the CDR3 is TGTGCCAGCAGCTTGGGGGCCCAGATCTTGGATACGCAGTATTTT. It translates to CASSLGAQILDTQYF.

The chain uses TRBV5-1 and TRBJ1-2, with TRBD1 as a possible D gene (5 bases). The CDR3 totals 14 residues. Germline V CDR1 and CDR2: SGHRS, YFSETQ. Trimming removed 4 bases at V and 2 bases at J, with 12 bases between. The CDR3 DNA follows: TGCGCCAGCAGCCCAGGACATCCCAACTATGGCTACACCTTC. Residues: CASSPGHPNYGYTF.

The genes are TRBV29-1 and TRBJ1-2; no firm D call. The CDR3 spans 11 residues. In germline, CDR1 is SQVTM, CDR2 ANQGSEA. V was pared by 5 bases and J by 6 bases, with 10 bases between. CDR3 sequence reads: CSVKTGDGYTF. For the CDR3, the DNA is TGCAGCGTTAAAACTGGTGATGGCTACACCTTC.

The chain links TRBV18 to TRBJ1-2; no firm D call. Germline CDR1 and CDR2: KGHSH and LQKENI. The V gene lost 3 bases and the J gene lost 1 base, with 6 bases spanning the gap. The CDR3 runs 13 residues. The chain's CDR3 is CASSPGLNYGYTF. CDR3 sequence (DNA): TGTGCCAGCTCACCCGGTCTTAACTATGGCTACACCTTC.

This rearrangement joins TRBV6-5 to TRBJ2-7; maybe TRBD1 (6 bases). The CDR3 contains 15 residues. Deletions cut 3 bases from V and 2 bases from J, with 14 bases between. Germline lookup yields CDR1 MNHEY and CDR2 SVGAGI. The CDR3 DNA reads TGTGCCAGCAGTTATGGGTCACAGGGAACCTACGAGCAGTACTTC. Translated, it gives CASSYGSQGTYEQYF.

V gene TRBV29-1 combines with J gene TRBJ1-1, with TRBD1 identical over 7 bases. Germline V CDR1 and CDR2: SQVTM, ANQGSEA. Trimming removed 7 bases from V and 2 bases from J; junction bases left unmatched: 7. The CDR3 extends over 13 amino acids. For the CDR3, the DNA is TGCAGCGCCACCGGACAGGTAAACACTGAAGCTTTCTTT. Translation gives CSATGQVNTEAFF.

This clonotype has just one count. The chain has TRBV29-1 and TRBJ1-2; 9 bases are a match to TRBD1. CDR3 length: 11 amino acids. Per the germline V gene, CDR1 is SQVTM and CDR2 is ANQGSEA. J lost 6 bases, V lost 7 bases, and 3 bases had no gene match. The CDR3 sequence: CSATGGDGYTF. DNA of the CDR3: TGCAGCGCGACAGGGGGAGATGGCTACACCTTC.

The V and J genes are TRBV18 and TRBJ2-1; the D gene is possibly TRBD2 (6 bases). The germline V gene encodes CDR1 KGHSH and CDR2 LQKENI. Trimming took 0 bases from V and 5 from J, leaving 11 bases between them. The CDR3 has 15 residues. CDR3 loop: CASSPPGGFHNEQFF. CDR3 bases: TGTGCCAGCTCACCACCGGGAGGTTTCCACAATGAGCAGTTCTTC.